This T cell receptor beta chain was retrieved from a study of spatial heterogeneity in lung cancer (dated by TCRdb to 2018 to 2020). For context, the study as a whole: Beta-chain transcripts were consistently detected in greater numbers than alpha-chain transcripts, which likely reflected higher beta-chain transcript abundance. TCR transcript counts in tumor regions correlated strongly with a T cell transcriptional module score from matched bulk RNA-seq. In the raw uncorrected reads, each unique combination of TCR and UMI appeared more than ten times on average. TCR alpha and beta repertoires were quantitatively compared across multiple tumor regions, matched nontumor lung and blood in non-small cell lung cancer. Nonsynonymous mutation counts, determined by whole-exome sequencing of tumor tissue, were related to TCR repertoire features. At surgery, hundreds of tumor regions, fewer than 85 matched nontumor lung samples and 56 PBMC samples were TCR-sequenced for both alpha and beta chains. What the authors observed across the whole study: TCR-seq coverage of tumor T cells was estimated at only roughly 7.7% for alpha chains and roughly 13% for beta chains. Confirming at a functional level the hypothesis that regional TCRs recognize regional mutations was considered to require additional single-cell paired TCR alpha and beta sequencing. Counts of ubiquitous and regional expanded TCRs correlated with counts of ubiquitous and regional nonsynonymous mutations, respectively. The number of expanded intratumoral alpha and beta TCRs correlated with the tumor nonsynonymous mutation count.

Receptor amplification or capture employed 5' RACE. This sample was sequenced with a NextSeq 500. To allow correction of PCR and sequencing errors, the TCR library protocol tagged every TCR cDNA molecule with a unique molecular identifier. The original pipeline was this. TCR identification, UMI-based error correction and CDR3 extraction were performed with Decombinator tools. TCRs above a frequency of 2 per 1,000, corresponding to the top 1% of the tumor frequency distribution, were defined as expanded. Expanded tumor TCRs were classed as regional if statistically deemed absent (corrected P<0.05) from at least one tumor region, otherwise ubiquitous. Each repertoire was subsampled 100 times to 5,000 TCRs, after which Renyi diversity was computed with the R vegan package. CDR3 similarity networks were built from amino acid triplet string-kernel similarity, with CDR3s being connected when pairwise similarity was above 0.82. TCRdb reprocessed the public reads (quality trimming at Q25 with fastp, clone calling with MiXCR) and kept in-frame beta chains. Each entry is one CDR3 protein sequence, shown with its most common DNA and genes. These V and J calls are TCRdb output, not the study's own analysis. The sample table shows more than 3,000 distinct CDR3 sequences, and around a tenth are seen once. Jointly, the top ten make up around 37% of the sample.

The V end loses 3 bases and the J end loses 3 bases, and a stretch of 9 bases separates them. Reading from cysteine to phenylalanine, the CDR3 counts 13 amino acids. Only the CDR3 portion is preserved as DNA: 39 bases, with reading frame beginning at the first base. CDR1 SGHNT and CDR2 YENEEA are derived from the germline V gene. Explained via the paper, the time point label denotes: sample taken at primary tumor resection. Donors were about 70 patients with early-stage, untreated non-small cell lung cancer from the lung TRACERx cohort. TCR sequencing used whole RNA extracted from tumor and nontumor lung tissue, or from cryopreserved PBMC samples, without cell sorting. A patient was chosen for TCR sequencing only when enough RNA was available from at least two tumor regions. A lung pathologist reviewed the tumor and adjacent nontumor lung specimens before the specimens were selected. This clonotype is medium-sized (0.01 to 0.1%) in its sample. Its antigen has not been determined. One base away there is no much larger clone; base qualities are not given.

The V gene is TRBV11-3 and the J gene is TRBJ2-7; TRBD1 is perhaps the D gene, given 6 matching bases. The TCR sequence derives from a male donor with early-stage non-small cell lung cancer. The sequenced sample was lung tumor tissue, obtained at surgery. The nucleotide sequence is TGTGCCAGCAGCTTGGGCAGGGGCTACGAGCAGTACTTC. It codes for CASSLGRGYEQYF.